This TCR beta chain was sequenced in a study of blood T cell repertoires in COVID-19. Across the whole study: The origin of the acute and convalescent COVID-19 samples was the United States, Italy and Spain. PBMCs, B-cell-depleted T cells, or T cells provided the cDNA or gDNA that made up the material.

In the original workflow: Estimation of nucleated cell counts relied on the amplification of reference gene primers. TCRdb's table, derived via immunoSEQ multiplex PCR, lists solely in-frame clones and lacks some. That table is the source of V, J and clone size, and D and trimming were worked out from the DNA. This sample has about 260,000 clones; roughly nine tenths occur once, and the top ten carry around 3%. Trimming left V 8 bases short and J 7 bases short, with 27 bases between. This CDR3 spans 17 amino acids. Per the germline V gene, CDR1 is MNHEY and CDR2 is SMNVEV (reference sequence). The chain couples TRBV27 to TRBJ2-1, with a weak D call TRBD2 (6 bases). The source material was PBMCs or T cells enriched from blood (not recorded which). The receptor was derived from a woman aged 45-59 years who had recovered from COVID-19. CDR3 residues: CASRGWGSGVITNEQFF. DNA for the CDR3: TGTGCCAGCCGAGGGTGGGGGTCGGGAGTAATTACTAATGAGCAGTTCTTC.